The source of this T cell receptor (beta chain) is a study of shared clonotypes between healthy human individuals. In regard to this clone: Its antigen is as yet unknown.

Clones were sequenced by immunoSEQ multiplex PCR, and TCRdb holds only the in-frame ones, with some missing. The profile shows 2 million to 3 million clones, 80% to 95% of them singletons. Study-level results: Rarefaction exposed incomplete sorted-subset sequencing despite large depth.

This TCR came from a man aged 18-30 years in good health. Some clones in this sample may be carry-over from other donors' samples. Sequenced: naive CD4+ T cells from PBMCs. This sample's subset: CD45RA+ positively selected.

The CDR3 DNA reads as TGTGCCAGTAAAACTAGCGGGTCCCCACGCACAGATACGCAGTATTTT. Translating gives CASKTSGSPRTDTQYF. The gene calls are TRBV19 and TRBJ2-3, with 9 bases aligning to TRBD2. CDR3 length: 16 amino acids. V dropped 7 bases and J dropped 1; count of bases not matched to a gene: 9. Germline lookup yields CDR1 LNHDA and CDR2 SQIVND (reference sequence).